The next 18 T cell receptor beta chains were all read from a single sample in a study of immune evolution from preneoplasia to lung adenocarcinoma. The data were produced by immunoSEQ multiplex PCR, yet TCRdb's version contains in-frame clones alone and is incomplete. Among several thousand clones listed, roughly four fifths were seen once. Sequencing used FFPE normal lung tissue adjacent to the tumor. These receptors originate from a person aged 50-75 years with lung adenocarcinoma.

The chain has TRBV11-3 and TRBJ2-2, with 11 bases fitting TRBD2. The germline V gene encodes CDR1 SGHNT and CDR2 YENEEA. V dropped 5 bases and J dropped 4; count of bases not matched to a gene: 3. CDR3 length equals 15 residues. CDR3 coding DNA: TGTGCCAGCAGCCCCGGGACTAGCGGCACCGGGGAGCTGTTTTTT. This translates into CASSPGTSGTGELFF.

J is TRBJ2-3 and V is TRBV19, with 10 bases aligning to TRBD2. The CDR3 is made up of 15 amino acids. In germline, CDR1 is LNHDA, CDR2 SQIVND (reference sequence). With V trimmed by 4 bases and J by 3 bases, 4 bases remained unmatched. DNA for the CDR3: TGTGCCAGTAGTAGTCTAGCGGGAGAAACAGATACGCAGTATTTT. Its protein is CASSSLAGETDTQYF.

The V call is TRBV19, the J call TRBJ2-2; D possibly corresponds to TRBD1 (6 bases). This CDR3 region has 16 residues. The germline gives CDR1 LNHDA, CDR2 SQIVND (reference sequence). Trimming left V 3 bases short and J 7 bases short, with 18 bases between. The CDR3 coding sequence is TGTGCCAGTAGTATGAATGGGCAGGGGAGTGGCGGGGAGCTGTTTTTT. Translating gives CASSMNGQGSGGELFF.

V is TRBV29-1 and J is TRBJ2-1; D is undetermined. Germline CDR1 reads SQVTM; CDR2 reads ANQGSEA. The V and J ends lost 0 bases and 4 bases respectively, with 1 base between them. This CDR3 has 11 amino acids. The CDR3 region is CSVEEYNEQFF. The CDR3 DNA sequence: TGCAGCGTTGAAGAGTACAATGAGCAGTTCTTC.

V usage is TRBV6-6 and J usage is TRBJ2-5, with 11 bases identical to TRBD2. Germline V CDR1 and CDR2: MNHNY, SVGAGI (reference sequence). Germline trimming cut 4 bases from V and 4 bases from J; bases unmatched to any gene: 8. CDR3 length equals 16 residues. This CDR3 is CASSSDSGTSGETQYF. CDR3 bases: TGTGCCAGCAGTTCCGATTCCGGGACTAGCGGAGAGACCCAGTACTTC.

This clone appeared once. This rearrangement joins TRBV7-9 to TRBJ2-5; 11 bases fit TRBD2. V was pared by 5 bases and J by 4 bases, with 6 bases of the junction left unmatched. Germline CDR1 and CDR2: SEHNR and FQNEAQ (reference sequence). The CDR3 has 15 amino acids. This CDR3 is CASSQRLAGSETQYF. Written as DNA, the CDR3 is TGTGCCAGCAGCCAGAGACTAGCGGGGTCAGAGACCCAGTACTTC.

This rearrangement joins TRBV6-1 to TRBJ2-1; TRBD1 or TRBD2 may be the D gene (6 bases each). The CDR3 runs 14 residues. From germline, CDR1 is MNHNS and CDR2 SASEGT. V was clipped by 7 bases and J by 2 bases, with 12 bases between them. CDR3 coding DNA: TGTGCCAGCACGTGGGGGGCGACCTACAATGAGCAGTTCTTC. Translating it yields CASTWGATYNEQFF.

Details on this clone: It is likely a read error, because the conserved phenylalanine at the end of the CDR3 is missing. The limits of the CDR3 on the DNA are not certain, so only TCRdb's listed CDR3 is given. The genes are TRBV23-1 and TRBJ1-2. TRBV23-1 is treated as an ORF (open reading frame) with a function not yet certain. The CDR3 comprises 15 residues, both ends counted. The CDR3 region is CASSVELLRRKTYGY.

The CDR3 loop is CASSDLGLGYEQYF. The CDR3 nucleotides are TGTGCCAGCAGTGATCTTGGGTTAGGCTACGAGCAGTACTTC. The chain uses TRBV6-1 and TRBJ2-7, with D unresolved. Germline V gene lookup returns CDR1 MNHNS and CDR2 SASEGT. V lost 3 bases, J lost 3 bases, and 12 bases lay in between. The CDR3 consists of 14 residues.

CDR3 nucleotide sequence: TGTGCCAGCAGTTCCTTTCGGACAGGGAGCACAGATACGCAGTATTTT. It codes for CASSSFRTGSTDTQYF. The chain combines TRBV28 with TRBJ2-3, with 8 bases matching TRBD1. The CDR3 consists of 16 residues. Germline-derived CDR1 and CDR2 are MDHEN and SYDVKM. Trimming took 4 bases from V and 0 from J; bases not matched to a gene: 6.

V usage is TRBV29-1 and J usage is TRBJ1-1; 8 bases fit TRBD1. Germline trimming cut 3 bases from V and 4 bases from J; bases unmatched to any gene: 10. From germline, CDR1 is SQVTM and CDR2 ANQGSEA. This CDR3 region has 15 residues. Here the CDR3 reads CSVELQGALGTEAFF. The CDR3, as DNA: TGCAGCGTTGAGCTGCAGGGGGCATTAGGCACTGAAGCTTTCTTT. Full variable domain (remainder filled in from reference TRBV29-1 and TRBJ1-1): SAVISQKPSRDICQRGTSLTIQCQVDSQVTMMFWYRQQPGQSLTLIATANQGSEATYESGFVIDKFPISRPNLTFSTLTVSNMSPEDSSIYLCSVELQGALGTEAFFGQGTRLTVV.

V is TRBV28 and J is TRBJ2-3; D is ambiguous. Germline V gene sequence: CDR1 MDHEN, CDR2 SYDVKM. Trimming left V 5 bases short and J 2 bases short, with 11 bases between. The CDR3 covers 14 residues. The CDR3 coding sequence is TGTGCCAGCAGTCGATCGCCAGCCACAGATACGCAGTATTTT. Protein: CASSRSPATDTQYF.

The V gene is TRBV28, the J gene TRBJ1-5; D is possibly TRBD1 (6 bases). Germline loops: CDR1 MDHEN, CDR2 SYDVKM. The CDR3 runs 14 residues. The V and J ends lost 3 bases and 3 bases respectively, with 9 bases between them. The CDR3 is CASSFAGDNQPQHF. CDR3 coding DNA: TGTGCCAGCAGTTTCGCAGGGGACAATCAGCCCCAGCATTTT.

This chain joins TRBV4-1 and TRBJ1-2; D gene uncertain. Germline V gene sequence: CDR1 MGHRA, CDR2 YSYEKL. The CDR3 contains 18 residues. Between the trimmed V and J ends, which lost 1 base and 8 bases, there was a span of 26 bases. The CDR3, as DNA: TGCGCCAGCAGCCAAGTCGGTGTGAGTGGATTTCCCCGGCCAGGCTACACCTTC. As protein: CASSQVGVSGFPRPGYTF.

The chain is built from TRBV2 and TRBJ2-7; possible D gene TRBD1, 6 bases. The CDR3 extends over 14 amino acids. Deletions cut 6 bases from V and 2 bases from J, with 14 bases between. Germline V gene data show CDR1 as SNHLY and CDR2 as FYNNEI. CDR3 sequence (DNA): TGTGCCAGCAGCGAACCCAGGGGAGCCTACGAGCAGTACTTC. The encoded protein is CASSEPRGAYEQYF. The full variable domain, with the rest looked up from reference TRBV2 and TRBJ2-7, is EPEVTQTPSHQVTQMGQEVILRCVPISNHLYFYWYRQILGQKVEFLVSFYNNEISEKSEIFDDQFSVERPDGSNFTLKIRSTKLEDSAMYFCASSEPRGAYEQYFGPGTRLTVT.

This chain joins TRBV27 and TRBJ1-5; D not certain. The CDR3 sequence is 14 residues long. Per germline, CDR1 MNHEY and CDR2 SMNVEV (reference sequence). The V and J ends lost 6 bases and 0 bases respectively, with 9 bases between them. The CDR3 here is CASRRLNSNQPQHF. DNA of the CDR3: TGTGCCAGCAGAAGACTCAATAGCAATCAGCCCCAGCATTTT.

This clone appeared once. The J gene is TRBJ1-1, the V gene TRBV30; no clear D gene. The germline V gene has CDR1 GTSNPN and CDR2 SVGIG (reference sequence). Trimming pared 0 bases from V and 5 bases from J, leaving 16 bases between. The CDR3 runs 15 residues. The CDR3 sequence is CAWSVRAVAGTEAFF. CDR3 bases: TGTGCCTGGAGTGTACGTGCGGTTGCGGGTACTGAAGCTTTCTTT.

The V gene is TRBV20-1, the J gene TRBJ2-3; D may be TRBD2 (6 bases). Per germline, CDR1 DFQATT and CDR2 SNEGSKA (reference sequence). V lost 4 bases, J lost 5 bases, and 7 bases lay in between. The CDR3 runs to 11 residues. CDR3 sequence (DNA): TGCAGTGCTAAAGCGGGAGATACGCAGTATTTT. Amino acid sequence: CSAKAGDTQYF.